A single sample is the source of the 8 T cell receptor beta chains below, sequenced in a study of cytomegalovirus exposure and HLA in healthy donors. PCR involved 60 Vbeta and 13 Jbeta primers. Profiling relied on immunoSEQ multiplex PCR, and the TCRdb table lists in-frame clones only, not all of them. The sample yields tens of thousands of clones, about 81% seen once. Material: PBMCs. The receptors stem from a woman aged 40-49 years in good health and CMV-seronegative.

J is TRBJ1-2 and V is TRBV7-2, with D possibly being TRBD1 (5 bases). CDR1 is SGHTA, CDR2 FQGNSA, per germline. Deletions cut 1 base from V and 3 bases from J, with 12 bases between. The CDR3 loop spans 15 amino acids. DNA of the CDR3: TGTGCCAGCAGCTTAGGACAGTTTGAATACTATGGCTACACCTTC. This sequence encodes CASSLGQFEYYGYTF.

The rearrangement uses TRBV10-3 and TRBJ2-1, with TRBD2 matching 16 bases. The CDR3 runs to 20 residues. CDR1 is ENHRY, CDR2 SYGVKD, per germline. Trimming took 4 bases from V and 3 from J; bases not matched to a gene: 12. The CDR3 DNA reads TGTGCCATCAGTGGAGGCGGGGGACTAGCGGGAGGGAAACACTACAATGAGCAGTTCTTC. It is translated as CAISGGGGLAGGKHYNEQFF.

The chain recombines TRBV2 with TRBJ2-2, with no clear D. The CDR3 runs to 16 residues. Germline assignment: CDR1 SNHLY and CDR2 FYNNEI. V shed 2 bases and J shed 1 base, with 11 bases lying between them. CDR3 DNA sequence: TGTGCCAGCAGTGAAACTGCTTCTAAGAACACCGGGGAGCTGTTTTTT. Translation: CASSETASKNTGELFF.

This clone was recorded a few times. The V call is TRBV5-4, the J call TRBJ2-7; 7 bases fit TRBD2. Germline-derived CDR1 and CDR2 are SGHNT and YYREEE (reference sequence). This CDR3 spans 15 amino acids. The V gene end was trimmed by 4 bases and the J gene end by 1 base; junction bases not matched to a gene: 8. The CDR3 nucleotides read TGTGCCAGCAGCGCTAGCGGCCTGCCATCCTACGAGCAGTACTTC. Its translation: CASSASGLPSYEQYF.

The rearrangement uses TRBV5-8 and TRBJ2-5; tentative D call: TRBD2 (5 bases). V was cut by 4 bases and J by 1 base, with 14 bases left in between. The CDR3 runs 15 residues. CDR1 and CDR2 (germline): SGHTS, YDEGEE. CDR3 in amino acids: CASSPGGSLQETQYF. The CDR3 bases are TGTGCCAGCAGCCCGGGCGGGTCCCTCCAAGAGACCCAGTACTTC.

This chain joins TRBV6-6 and TRBJ2-7, with D unclear. Germline values: CDR1 MNHNY, CDR2 SVGAGI (reference sequence). The CDR3 loop spans 14 amino acids. V was cut by 5 bases and J by 6 bases, with 17 bases left in between. The CDR3 region is CASSLVKPPAEQYF. Written as DNA, the CDR3 is TGTGCCAGCAGTCTAGTAAAACCACCTGCCGAGCAGTACTTC.

The V and J genes are TRBV28 and TRBJ2-1; TRBD2 aligns across 14 bases. Germline CDR1 and CDR2: MDHEN and SYDVKM. Unmatched junction bases numbered 6, after V lost 11 bases and J lost 9 bases. The CDR3 covers 13 residues. As DNA, the CDR3 is TGTGCCGGAAGGACTAGCGGGAGGTGTGAGCAGTTCTTC. This codes for CAGRTSGRCEQFF.

This chain joins TRBV28 and TRBJ2-2, with 10 bases aligning to TRBD1. V trimming: 5 bases; J trimming: 6 bases; junction bases outside the gene matches: 9. The germline gives CDR1 MDHEN, CDR2 SYDVKM. The CDR3 contains 16 residues. The CDR3 DNA reads as TGTGCCAGCAGTCTTGAGGGACAGGGGTTCTCCGGGGAGCTGTTTTTT. Its protein product is CASSLEGQGFSGELFF.